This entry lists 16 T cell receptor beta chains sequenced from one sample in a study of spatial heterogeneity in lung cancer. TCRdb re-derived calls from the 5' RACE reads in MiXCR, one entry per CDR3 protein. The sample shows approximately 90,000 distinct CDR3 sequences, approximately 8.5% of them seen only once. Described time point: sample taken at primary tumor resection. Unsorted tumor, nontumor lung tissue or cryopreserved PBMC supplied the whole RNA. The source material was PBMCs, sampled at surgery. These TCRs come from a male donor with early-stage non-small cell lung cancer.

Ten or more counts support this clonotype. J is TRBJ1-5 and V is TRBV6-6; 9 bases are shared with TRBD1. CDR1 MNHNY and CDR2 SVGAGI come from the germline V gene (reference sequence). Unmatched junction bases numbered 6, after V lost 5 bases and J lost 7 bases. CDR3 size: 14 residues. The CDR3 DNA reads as TGTGCCAGCAGTAGTCCCGGGACAGGGCAGCCCCAGCATTTT. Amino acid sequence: CASSSPGTGQPQHF.

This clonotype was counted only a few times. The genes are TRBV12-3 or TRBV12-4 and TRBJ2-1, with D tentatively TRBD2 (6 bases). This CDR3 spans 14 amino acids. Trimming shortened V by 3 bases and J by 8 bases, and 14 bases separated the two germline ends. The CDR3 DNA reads TGTGCCAGCAGTTTGGAGGGCTTAGTCGATGAGCAGTTCTTC. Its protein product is CASSLEGLVDEQFF.

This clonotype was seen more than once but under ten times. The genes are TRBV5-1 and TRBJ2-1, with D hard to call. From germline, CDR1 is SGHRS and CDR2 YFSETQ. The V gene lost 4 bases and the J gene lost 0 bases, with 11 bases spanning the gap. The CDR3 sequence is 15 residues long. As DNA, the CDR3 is TGCGCCAGCAGCACTGACACAAGCTCCTACAATGAGCAGTTCTTC. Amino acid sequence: CASSTDTSSYNEQFF.

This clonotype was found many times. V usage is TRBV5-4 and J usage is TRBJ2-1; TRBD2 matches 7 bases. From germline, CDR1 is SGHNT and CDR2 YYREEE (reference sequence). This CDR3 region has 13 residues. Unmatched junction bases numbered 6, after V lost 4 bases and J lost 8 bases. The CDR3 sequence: CASSPGLIDEQFF. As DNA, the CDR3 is TGTGCCAGCAGCCCGGGACTAATCGATGAGCAGTTCTTC. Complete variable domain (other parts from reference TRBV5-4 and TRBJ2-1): ETGVTQSPTHLIKTRGQQVTLRCSSQSGHNTVSWYQQALGQGPQFIFQYYREEENGRGNFPPRFSGLQFPNYSSELNVNALELDDSALYLCASSPGLIDEQFFGPGTRLTVL.

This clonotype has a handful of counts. DNA for the CDR3: TGCAGCGTTGGTGGGGGGCGAGGAAGCAATCAGCCCCAGCATTTT. It codes for CSVGGGRGSNQPQHF. V is TRBV29-1 and J is TRBJ1-5; possible D gene TRBD1, 6 bases. V lost 4 bases and J 1 base, leaving 14 bases between the germline ends. The length of the CDR3 is 15 residues. Germline-derived CDR1 and CDR2 are SQVTM and ANQGSEA.

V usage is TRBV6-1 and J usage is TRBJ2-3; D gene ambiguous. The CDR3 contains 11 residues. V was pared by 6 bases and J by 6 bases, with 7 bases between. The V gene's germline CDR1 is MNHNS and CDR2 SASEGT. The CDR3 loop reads CASSGVDTQYF. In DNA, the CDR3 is TGTGCCAGCAGCGGTGTCGATACGCAGTATTTT.

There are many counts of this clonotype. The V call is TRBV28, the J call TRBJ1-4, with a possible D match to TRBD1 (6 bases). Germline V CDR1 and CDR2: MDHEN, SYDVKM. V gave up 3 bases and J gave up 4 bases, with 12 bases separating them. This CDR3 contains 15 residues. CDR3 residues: CASSLAGQNNEKLFF. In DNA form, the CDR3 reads TGTGCCAGCAGTTTGGCCGGACAGAATAATGAAAAACTGTTTTTT. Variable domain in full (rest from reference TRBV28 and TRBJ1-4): DVKVTQSSRYLVKRTGEKVFLECVQDMDHENMFWYRQDPGLGLRLIYFSYDVKMKEKGDIPEGYSVSREKKERFSLILESASTNQTSMYLCASSLAGQNNEKLFFGSGTQLSVL.

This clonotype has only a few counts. This CDR3 reads CASSRELSSTDTQYF. CDR3 bases: TGTGCCAGCAGCCGGGAACTTTCTAGCACAGATACGCAGTATTTT. The J gene is TRBJ2-3, the V gene TRBV5-4; possible D gene TRBD2, 5 bases. The V gene's germline CDR1 is SGHNT and CDR2 YYREEE (reference sequence). The CDR3 extends over 15 amino acids. V lost 4 bases, J lost 0 bases, and 12 bases lay in between.

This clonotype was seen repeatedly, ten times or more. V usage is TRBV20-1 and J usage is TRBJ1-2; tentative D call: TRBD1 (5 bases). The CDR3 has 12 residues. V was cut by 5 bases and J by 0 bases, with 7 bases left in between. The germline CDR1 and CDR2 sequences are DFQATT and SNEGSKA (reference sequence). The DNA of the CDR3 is TGCAGTGCTTGGGACCCTAACTATGGCTACACCTTC. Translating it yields CSAWDPNYGYTF.

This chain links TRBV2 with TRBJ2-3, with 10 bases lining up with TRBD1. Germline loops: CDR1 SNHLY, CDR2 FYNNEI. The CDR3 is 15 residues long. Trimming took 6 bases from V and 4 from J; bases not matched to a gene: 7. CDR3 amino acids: CASREFDRGPDTQYF. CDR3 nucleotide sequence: TGTGCCAGCAGGGAATTCGACAGGGGGCCAGATACGCAGTATTTT.

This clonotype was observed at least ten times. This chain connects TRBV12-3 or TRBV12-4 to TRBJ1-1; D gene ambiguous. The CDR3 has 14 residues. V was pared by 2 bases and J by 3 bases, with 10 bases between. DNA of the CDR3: TGTGCCAGCAGTTTAACCCCTAGGGACACTGAAGCTTTCTTT. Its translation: CASSLTPRDTEAFF.

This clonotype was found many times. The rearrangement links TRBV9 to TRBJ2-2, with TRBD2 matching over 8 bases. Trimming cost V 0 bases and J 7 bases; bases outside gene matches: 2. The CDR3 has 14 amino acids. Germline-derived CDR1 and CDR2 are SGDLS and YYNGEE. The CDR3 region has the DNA TGTGCCAGCAGCGTAGTAACTAGCGGCGGGGAGCTGTTTTTT. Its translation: CASSVVTSGGELFF.

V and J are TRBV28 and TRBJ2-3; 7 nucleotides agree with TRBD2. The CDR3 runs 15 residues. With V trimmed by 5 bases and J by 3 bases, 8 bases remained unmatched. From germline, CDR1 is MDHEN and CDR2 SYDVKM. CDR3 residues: CASSPTSLGTDTQYF. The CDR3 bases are TGTGCCAGCAGTCCGACTAGCTTAGGGACAGATACGCAGTATTTT.

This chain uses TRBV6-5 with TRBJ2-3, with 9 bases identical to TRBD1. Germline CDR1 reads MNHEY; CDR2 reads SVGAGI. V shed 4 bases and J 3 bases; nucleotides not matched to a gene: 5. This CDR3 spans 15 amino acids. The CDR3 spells CASSSGQGKTDTQYF. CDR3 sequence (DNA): TGTGCCAGCAGTTCCGGACAGGGGAAGACAGATACGCAGTATTTT.

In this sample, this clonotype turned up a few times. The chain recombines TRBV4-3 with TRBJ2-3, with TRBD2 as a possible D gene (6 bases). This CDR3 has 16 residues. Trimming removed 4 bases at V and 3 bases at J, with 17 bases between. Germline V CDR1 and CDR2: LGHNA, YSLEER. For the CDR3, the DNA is TGCGCCAGCAGCCTCCTTCCGGGACTTACTACAGATACGCAGTATTTT. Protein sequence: CASSLLPGLTTDTQYF.

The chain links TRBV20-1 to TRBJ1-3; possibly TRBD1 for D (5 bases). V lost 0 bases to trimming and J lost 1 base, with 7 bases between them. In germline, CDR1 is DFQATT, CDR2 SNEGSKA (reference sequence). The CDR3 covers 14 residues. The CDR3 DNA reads TGCAGTGCTAGAGACAGGGTGTCTGGAAACACCATATATTTT. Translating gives CSARDRVSGNTIYF.